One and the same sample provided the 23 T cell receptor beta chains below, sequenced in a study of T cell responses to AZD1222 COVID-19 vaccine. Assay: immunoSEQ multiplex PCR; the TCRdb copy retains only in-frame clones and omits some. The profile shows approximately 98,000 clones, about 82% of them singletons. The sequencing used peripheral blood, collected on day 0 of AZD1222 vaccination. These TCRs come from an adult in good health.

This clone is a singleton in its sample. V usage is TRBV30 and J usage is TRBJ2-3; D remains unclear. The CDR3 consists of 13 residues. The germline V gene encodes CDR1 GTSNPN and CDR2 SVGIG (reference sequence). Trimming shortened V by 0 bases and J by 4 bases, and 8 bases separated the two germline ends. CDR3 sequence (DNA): TGTGCCTGGAGTGTTGGTAGCCCAGATACGCAGTATTTT. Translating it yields CAWSVGSPDTQYF. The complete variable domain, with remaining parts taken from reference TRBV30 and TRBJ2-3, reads SQTIHQWPATLVQPVGSPLSLECTVEGTSNPNLYWYRQAAGRGLQLLFYSVGIGQISSEVPQNLSASRPQDRQFILSSKKLLLSDSGFYLCAWSVGSPDTQYFGPGTRLTVL.

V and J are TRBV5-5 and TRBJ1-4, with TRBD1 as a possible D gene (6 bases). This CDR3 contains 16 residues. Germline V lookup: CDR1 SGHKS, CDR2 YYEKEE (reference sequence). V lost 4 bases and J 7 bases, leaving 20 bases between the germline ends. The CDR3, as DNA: TGTGCCAGCAGCGGGGCCGGGGGCCTGGGAGGTGAAAAACTGTTTTTT. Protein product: CASSGAGGLGGEKLFF.

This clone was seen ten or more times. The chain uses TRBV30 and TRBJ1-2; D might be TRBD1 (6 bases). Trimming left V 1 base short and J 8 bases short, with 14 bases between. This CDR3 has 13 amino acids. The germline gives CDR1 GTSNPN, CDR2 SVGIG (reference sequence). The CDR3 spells CAWSAVPRGGYTF. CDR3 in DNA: TGTGCCTGGAGTGCCGTCCCCAGGGGAGGCTACACCTTC.

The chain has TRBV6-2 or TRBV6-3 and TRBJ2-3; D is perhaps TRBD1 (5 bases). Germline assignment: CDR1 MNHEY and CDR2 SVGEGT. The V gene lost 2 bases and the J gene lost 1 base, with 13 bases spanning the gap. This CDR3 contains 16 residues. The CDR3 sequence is CASSYMRTPRTDTQYF. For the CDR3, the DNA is TGTGCCAGCAGTTACATGAGGACACCCCGCACAGATACGCAGTATTTT.

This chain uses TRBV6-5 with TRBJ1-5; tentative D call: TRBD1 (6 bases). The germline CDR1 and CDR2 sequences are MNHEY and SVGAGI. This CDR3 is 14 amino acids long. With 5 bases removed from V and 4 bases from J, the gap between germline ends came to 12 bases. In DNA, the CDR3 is TGTGCCAGCAGTCCCGCTCAGGGGAATCAGCCCCAGCATTTT. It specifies CASSPAQGNQPQHF.

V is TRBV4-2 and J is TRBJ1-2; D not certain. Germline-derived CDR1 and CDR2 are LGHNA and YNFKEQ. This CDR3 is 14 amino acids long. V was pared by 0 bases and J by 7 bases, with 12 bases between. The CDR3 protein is CASSQDLRAGGYTF. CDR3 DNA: TGTGCCAGCAGCCAAGATCTTCGGGCAGGTGGCTACACCTTC.

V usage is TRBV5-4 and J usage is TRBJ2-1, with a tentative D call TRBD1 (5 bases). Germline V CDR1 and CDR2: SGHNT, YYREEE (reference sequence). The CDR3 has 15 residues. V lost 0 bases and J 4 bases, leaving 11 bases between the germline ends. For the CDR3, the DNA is TGTGCCAGCAGCTTGGGGGCAGGGTCTTACAATGAGCAGTTCTTC. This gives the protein CASSLGAGSYNEQFF.

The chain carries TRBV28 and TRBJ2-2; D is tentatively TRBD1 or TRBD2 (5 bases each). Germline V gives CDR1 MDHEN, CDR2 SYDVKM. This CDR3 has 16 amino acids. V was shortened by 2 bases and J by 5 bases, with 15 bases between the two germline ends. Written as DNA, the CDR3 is TGTGCCAGCAGTTTAGGTCGAGGGGTATGGACCGGGGAGCTGTTTTTT. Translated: CASSLGRGVWTGELFF.

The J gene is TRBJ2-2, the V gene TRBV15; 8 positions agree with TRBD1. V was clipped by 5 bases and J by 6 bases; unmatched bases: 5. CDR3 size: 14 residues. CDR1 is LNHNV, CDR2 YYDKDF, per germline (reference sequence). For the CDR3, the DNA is TGTGCCACCAGCTACAGGGGGGTCGCCGGGGAGCTGTTTTTT. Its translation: CATSYRGVAGELFF.

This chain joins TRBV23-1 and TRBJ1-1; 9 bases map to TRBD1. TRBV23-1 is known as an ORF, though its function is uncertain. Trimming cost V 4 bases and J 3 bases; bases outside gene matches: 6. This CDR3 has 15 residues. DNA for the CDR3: TGCGCCAGCAGTCCTAACAGGGGGCTGCACACTGAAGCTTTCTTT. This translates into CASSPNRGLHTEAFF.

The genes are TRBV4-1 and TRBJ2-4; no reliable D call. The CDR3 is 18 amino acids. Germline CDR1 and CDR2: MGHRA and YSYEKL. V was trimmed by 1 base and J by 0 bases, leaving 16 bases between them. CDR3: CASSQGFQEMGAKNIQYF. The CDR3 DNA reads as TGCGCCAGCAGCCAAGGTTTTCAGGAAATGGGAGCCAAAAACATTCAGTACTTC.

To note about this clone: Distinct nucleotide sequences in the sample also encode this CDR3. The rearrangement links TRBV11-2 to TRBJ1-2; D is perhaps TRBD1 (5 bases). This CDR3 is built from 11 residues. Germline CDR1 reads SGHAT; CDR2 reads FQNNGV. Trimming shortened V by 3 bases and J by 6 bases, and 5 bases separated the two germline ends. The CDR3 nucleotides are TGTGCCAGCAGCTTCAGGGATGGCTACACCTTC. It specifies CASSFRDGYTF.

The CDR3 nucleotides are TGTGCCAGTAGGACGGAGCAGGCGAACACCGGGGAGCTGTTTTTT. This translates into CASRTEQANTGELFF. The rearrangement joins TRBV19 to TRBJ2-2, with unresolved D. There are 15 residues in the CDR3. Germline V CDR1 and CDR2: LNHDA, SQIVND (reference sequence). V was clipped by 6 bases and J by 0 bases, with 11 bases between them. Full variable domain (missing parts from reference TRBV19 and TRBJ2-2): DGGITQSPKYLFRKEGQNVTLSCEQNLNHDAMYWYRQDPGQGLRLIYYSQIVNDFQKGDIAEGYSVSREKKESFPLTVTSAQKNPTAFYLCASRTEQANTGELFFGEGSRLTVL.

The CDR3 DNA is TGTGCCAGCCGAGAACGGGGCTGGAGCACTGAAGCTTTCTTT. It translates to CASRERGWSTEAFF. The chain recombines TRBV5-6 with TRBJ1-1, with D perhaps matching TRBD1 (5 bases). The V end lost 7 bases, the J end lost 4 bases, and 17 bases lay between the germline ends. Germline assignment: CDR1 SGHDT and CDR2 YYEEEE. The CDR3 totals 14 residues.

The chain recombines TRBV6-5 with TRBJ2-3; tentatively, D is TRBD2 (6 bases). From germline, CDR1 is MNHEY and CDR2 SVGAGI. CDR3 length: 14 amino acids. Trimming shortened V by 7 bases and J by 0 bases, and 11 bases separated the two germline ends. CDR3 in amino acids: CASILGGSTDTQYF. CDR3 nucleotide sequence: TGTGCCAGCATCCTCGGGGGTAGCACAGATACGCAGTATTTT.

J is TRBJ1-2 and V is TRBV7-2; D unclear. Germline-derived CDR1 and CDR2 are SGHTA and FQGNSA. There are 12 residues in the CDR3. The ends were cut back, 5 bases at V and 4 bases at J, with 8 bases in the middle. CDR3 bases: TGTGCCAGCAGCGTATCACCCTATGGCTACACCTTC. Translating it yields CASSVSPYGYTF. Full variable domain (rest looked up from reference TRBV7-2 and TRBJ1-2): GAGVSQSPSNKVTEKGKDVELRCDPISGHTALYWYRQSLGQGLEFLIYFQGNSAPDKSGLPSDRFSAERTGGSVSTLTIQRTQQEDSAVYLCASSVSPYGYTFGSGTRLTVV.

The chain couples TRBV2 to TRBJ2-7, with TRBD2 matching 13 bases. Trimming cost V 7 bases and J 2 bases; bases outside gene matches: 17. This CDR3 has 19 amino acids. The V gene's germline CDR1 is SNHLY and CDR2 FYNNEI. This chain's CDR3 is CASTERTSGGLYLTYEQYF. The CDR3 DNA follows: TGTGCCAGCACAGAAAGGACTAGCGGGGGCCTTTACCTCACCTACGAGCAGTACTTC.

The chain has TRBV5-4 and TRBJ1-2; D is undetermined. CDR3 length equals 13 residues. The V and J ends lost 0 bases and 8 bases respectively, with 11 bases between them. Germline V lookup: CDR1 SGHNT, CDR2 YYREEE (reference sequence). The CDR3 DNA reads TGTGCCAGCAGCTTGGCCTCGGTAGGAGGCTACACCTTC. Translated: CASSLASVGGYTF.

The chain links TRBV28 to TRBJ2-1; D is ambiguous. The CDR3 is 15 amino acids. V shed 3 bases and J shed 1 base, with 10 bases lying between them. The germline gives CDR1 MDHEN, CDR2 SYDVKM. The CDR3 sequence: CASSLAVISYNEQFF. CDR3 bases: TGTGCCAGCAGTTTGGCGGTAATTTCCTACAATGAGCAGTTCTTC.

The CDR3 sequence: CASSEGLWVLNTEAFF. DNA of the CDR3: TGTGCCAGCAGTGAAGGTCTCTGGGTTCTCAACACTGAAGCTTTCTTT. This chain joins TRBV2 and TRBJ1-1, with D unresolved. From germline, CDR1 is SNHLY and CDR2 FYNNEI. The CDR3 covers 16 residues. V lost 1 base to trimming and J lost 2 bases, with 14 bases between them.

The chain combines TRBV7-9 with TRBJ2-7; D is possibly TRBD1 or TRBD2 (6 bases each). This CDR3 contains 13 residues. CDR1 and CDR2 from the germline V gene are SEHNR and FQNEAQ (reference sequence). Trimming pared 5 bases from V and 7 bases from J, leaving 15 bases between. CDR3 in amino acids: CASSPVQGREQYF. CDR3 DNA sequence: TGTGCCAGCAGCCCAGTCCAGGGGAGGGAGCAGTACTTC.

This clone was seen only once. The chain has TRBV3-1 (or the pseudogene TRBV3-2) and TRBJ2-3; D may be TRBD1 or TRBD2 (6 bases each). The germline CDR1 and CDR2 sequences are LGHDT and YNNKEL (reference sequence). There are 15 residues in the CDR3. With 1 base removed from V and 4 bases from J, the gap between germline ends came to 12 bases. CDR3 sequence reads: CASSQAGGGADTQYF. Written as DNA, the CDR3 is TGTGCCAGCAGCCAAGCCGGGGGCGGGGCAGATACGCAGTATTTT.

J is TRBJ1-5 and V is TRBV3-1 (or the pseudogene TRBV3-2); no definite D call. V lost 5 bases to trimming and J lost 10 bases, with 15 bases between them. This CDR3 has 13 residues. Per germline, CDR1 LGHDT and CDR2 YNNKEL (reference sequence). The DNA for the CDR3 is TGTGCCAGCAGCGGAAGGCTTACAAGCCCCCAGCATTTT. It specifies CASSGRLTSPQHF.